This T cell receptor (beta chain) was sequenced in a study of T cells in Graves' hyperthyroidism and ophthalmopathy. The source material, RNA transcripts, was used to amplify TCR beta CDR3 regions. HTBI primers drove first-round RT-PCR of the TCR CDR3. In TCRdb, the multiplex PCR reads were re-called with MiXCR into one record per CDR3 protein. The repertoire includes about 370,000 distinct CDR3 sequences, roughly 15% of them detected once, and around 20% sits in the top ten. Germline V gives CDR1 SQVTM, CDR2 ANQGSEA. Trimming cost V 4 bases and J 2 bases, with 9 bases left between them. The CDR3 consists of 12 residues. Duration under 3 months, a NOSPECS grade of at least 4, and a Clinical Activity Score of at least 3 characterized the ophthalmopathy patients. This clonotype was seen repeatedly, ten times or more. The target antigen is unknown. Whole-study results and caveats: Peripheral blood also featured most of the thyroid clonotypes expanded above 0.001.

The TCR originated in a woman aged 60-75 years with Graves' ophthalmopathy. Sequenced input: blood. V is TRBV29-1 and J is TRBJ2-7; D is unclear. CDR3 loop: CSVAPRTYEQYF. CDR3 nucleotides: TGCAGCGTTGCCCCCCGGACCTACGAGCAGTACTTC.